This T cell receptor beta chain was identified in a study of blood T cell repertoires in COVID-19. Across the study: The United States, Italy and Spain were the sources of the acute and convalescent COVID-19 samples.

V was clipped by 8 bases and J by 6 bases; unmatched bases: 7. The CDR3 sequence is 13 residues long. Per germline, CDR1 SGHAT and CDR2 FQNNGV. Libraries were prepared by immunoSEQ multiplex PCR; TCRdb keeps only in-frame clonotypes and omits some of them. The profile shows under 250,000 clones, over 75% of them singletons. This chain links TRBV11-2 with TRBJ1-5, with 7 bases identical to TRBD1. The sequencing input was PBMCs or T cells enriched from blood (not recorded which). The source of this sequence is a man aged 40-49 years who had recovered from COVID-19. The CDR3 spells CASGTEMRQPQHF. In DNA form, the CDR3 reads TGTGCCAGCGGGACAGAAATGCGTCAGCCCCAGCATTTT. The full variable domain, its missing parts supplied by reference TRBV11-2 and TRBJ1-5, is EAGVAQSPRYKIIEKRQSVAFWCNPISGHATLYWYQQILGQGPKLLIQFQNNGVVDDSQLPKDRFSAERLKGVDSTLKIQPAKLEDSAVYLCASGTEMRQPQHFGDGTRLSIL.